The 31 T cell receptor beta chains reported below all come from one sample, sequenced in a study of CD8 T cells in ankylosing spondylitis. Points from the study as a whole: Seemingly distinctive of ankylosing spondylitis blood was a TCR beta motif formed by eight highly homologous variants.

Via MiXCR, TCRdb re-called the 5' RACE reads, giving one row per CDR3 protein. The sample lists roughly 370,000 distinct CDR3 sequences; 20% to 25% were seen once. Their recognized antigens are unknown. The sample was blood, either unsorted or a sorted T cell fraction (not recorded which). Source of these receptors: a male donor with ankylosing spondylitis.

The gene calls are TRBV5-1 and TRBJ1-6; 9 bases line up with TRBD1. The germline V gene encodes CDR1 SGHRS and CDR2 YFSETQ. CDR3 length equals 16 residues. Losses at the gene ends were 4 bases for V and 7 bases for J; bases not matched to a gene: 9. Written as DNA, the CDR3 is TGCGCCAGCAGCATGACAGGGGGTGTCTTGAATTCACCCCTCCACTTT. Its protein is CASSMTGGVLNSPLHF.

This clonotype was observed a handful of times. This chain connects TRBV5-1 to TRBJ1-5; the match to TRBD1 covers 7 bases. Trimming took 0 bases from V and 5 from J; bases not matched to a gene: 8. Germline CDR1 reads SGHRS; CDR2 reads YFSETQ. The CDR3 is 16 amino acids. CDR3 region: CASSLVPQGYDQPQHF. As DNA, the CDR3 is TGCGCCAGCAGCTTGGTCCCACAGGGGTATGATCAGCCCCAGCATTTT. Looking up the rest from reference TRBV5-1 and TRBJ1-5 gives the full variable domain: KAGVTQTPRYLIKTRGQQVTLSCSPISGHRSVSWYQQTPGQGLQFLFEYFSETQRNKGNFPGRFSGRQFSNSRSEMNVSTLELGDSALYLCASSLVPQGYDQPQHFGDGTRLSIL.

This chain joins TRBV18 and TRBJ2-1, with 14 nucleotides matching TRBD2. V trimming: 3 bases; J trimming: 7 bases; junction bases outside the gene matches: 5. The CDR3 spans 16 residues. Germline CDR1 and CDR2: KGHSH and LQKENI. CDR3 coding DNA: TGTGCCAGCTCACCGGGGACTAGCGGGAGTATGAATGAGCAGTTCTTC. Translated: CASSPGTSGSMNEQFF.

This clonotype was recorded many times. The rearrangement uses TRBV20-1 and TRBJ1-1; weak D call: TRBD1 (6 bases). CDR1 and CDR2 from the germline V gene are DFQATT and SNEGSKA (reference sequence). V lost 3 bases to trimming and J lost 0 bases, with 11 bases between them. This CDR3 region has 14 residues. This chain's CDR3 is CSASPGQMNTEAFF. DNA for the CDR3: TGCAGTGCTAGTCCGGGACAAATGAACACTGAAGCTTTCTTT.

The CDR3 protein is CATSRDRNYEQYF. CDR3 nucleotide sequence: TGTGCCACCAGCAGAGATCGAAATTACGAGCAGTACTTC. The V gene is TRBV15, the J gene TRBJ2-7; the D is unclear. CDR1 is LNHNV, CDR2 YYDKDF, per germline (reference sequence). Between the trimmed V and J ends, which lost 0 bases and 4 bases, there was a span of 7 bases. The CDR3 is 13 amino acids.

The chain carries TRBV6-2 or TRBV6-3 and TRBJ1-2; no firm D call. Germline loops: CDR1 MNHEY, CDR2 SVGEGT. V lost 2 bases to trimming and J lost 5 bases, with 15 bases between them. This CDR3 region has 15 residues. The CDR3: CASSYASFPSYGYTF. The CDR3 DNA reads TGTGCCAGCAGTTACGCAAGTTTCCCCTCTTATGGCTACACCTTC.

The V gene is TRBV6-2 or TRBV6-3, the J gene TRBJ1-1; D unclear. The germline gives CDR1 MNHEY, CDR2 SVGEGT. The CDR3 has 16 amino acids. V was trimmed by 0 bases and J by 0 bases, leaving 11 bases between them. The CDR3 region is CASSYSVNPMNTEAFF. The CDR3 DNA follows: TGTGCCAGCAGTTACTCCGTAAACCCCATGAACACTGAAGCTTTCTTT.

The chain joins TRBV27 to TRBJ1-5; D is uncertain. CDR1 is MNHEY, CDR2 SMNVEV, per germline (reference sequence). This CDR3 region has 17 residues. V was cut by 2 bases and J by 2 bases, with 16 bases left in between. The CDR3 DNA reads as TGTGCCAGCAGTTTAATAGGAGAACACCTCCGCAATCAGCCCCAGCATTTT. Its translation: CASSLIGEHLRNQPQHF.

V gene TRBV18 combines with J gene TRBJ1-4; no clear D gene. The CDR3 runs to 13 residues. Trimming removed 1 base at V and 8 bases at J, with 8 bases between. CDR1 and CDR2 (germline): KGHSH, LQKENI. CDR3 loop: CASSPRTEEKLFF. The DNA of the CDR3 is TGTGCCAGCTCACCACGGACGGAGGAAAAACTGTTTTTT.

This clonotype turned up a few times. The CDR3 protein is CASSEIWDEKLFF. The CDR3 DNA is TGTGCCAGCAGTGAAATATGGGATGAAAAACTGTTTTTT. The chain recombines TRBV25-1 with TRBJ1-4; D is ambiguous. The ends were cut back, 2 bases at V and 6 bases at J, with 7 bases in the middle. The CDR3 spans 13 residues. The germline V gene encodes CDR1 MGHDK and CDR2 SYGVNS.

The chain joins TRBV7-2 to TRBJ2-1; D is unresolved. The CDR3 has 13 residues. V was pared by 2 bases and J by 9 bases, with 11 bases between. Per the germline V gene, CDR1 is SGHTA and CDR2 is FQGNSA. CDR3 nucleotide sequence: TGTGCCAGCAGCTTATTACGCATTGCTGAGCAGTTCTTC. Its protein product is CASSLLRIAEQFF.

This sequence joins TRBV12-3 or TRBV12-4 and TRBJ1-5, with D hard to call. This CDR3 contains 16 residues. The V and J ends lost 3 bases and 3 bases respectively, with 15 bases between them. CDR3 residues: CASSFHVPELNQPQHF. The CDR3 DNA is TGTGCCAGCAGTTTTCACGTTCCGGAGCTCAATCAGCCCCAGCATTTT.

The V and J genes are TRBV6-2 or TRBV6-3 and TRBJ2-5; D is undetermined. Trimming pared 2 bases from V and 1 base from J, leaving 8 bases between. This CDR3 region has 14 residues. CDR1 is MNHEY, CDR2 SVGEGT, per germline. The CDR3 DNA follows: TGTGCCAGCAGTTACCAGACACTCCAAGAGACCCAGTACTTC. It is translated as CASSYQTLQETQYF.

This clonotype came up a few times. V is TRBV3-1 and J is TRBJ1-6, with D tentatively TRBD1 (5 bases). The length of the CDR3 is 18 residues. Looked up from germline, CDR1 is LGHDT and CDR2 is YNNKEL (reference sequence). V dropped 0 bases and J dropped 10 bases, with 22 bases sitting between them. CDR3 protein: CASSQDEGVSGMGSPLHF. Here the CDR3 DNA reads TGTGCCAGCAGCCAAGACGAAGGGGTGTCAGGGATGGGGTCACCCCTCCACTTT.

This sequence joins TRBV2 and TRBJ1-6, with TRBD1 matching 9 bases. The CDR3 is 14 amino acids. V shed 7 bases and J 6 bases; nucleotides not matched to a gene: 4. The germline gives CDR1 SNHLY, CDR2 FYNNEI. The CDR3 sequence is CASNGDRANSPLHF. CDR3 sequence (DNA): TGTGCCAGCAACGGGGACAGGGCTAATTCACCCCTCCACTTT. Using reference TRBV2 and TRBJ1-6 for the parts outside the CDR3, the full variable domain is EPEVTQTPSHQVTQMGQEVILRCVPISNHLYFYWYRQILGQKVEFLVSFYNNEISEKSEIFDDQFSVERPDGSNFTLKIRSTKLEDSAMYFCASNGDRANSPLHFGNGTRLTVT.

This clonotype was found a few times. The rearrangement links TRBV5-1 to TRBJ2-2; 9 bases are a match to TRBD2. The junction had 1 base not matched to a gene; V was cut back by 1 base and J by 3 bases. Germline V lookup: CDR1 SGHRS, CDR2 YFSETQ. This CDR3 has 15 amino acids. The CDR3 reads CASSLRTSDTGELFF. CDR3 DNA sequence: TGCGCCAGCAGCTTGAGGACTAGCGACACCGGGGAGCTGTTTTTT. The whole variable domain, remainder taken from reference TRBV5-1 and TRBJ2-2, is KAGVTQTPRYLIKTRGQQVTLSCSPISGHRSVSWYQQTPGQGLQFLFEYFSETQRNKGNFPGRFSGRQFSNSRSEMNVSTLELGDSALYLCASSLRTSDTGELFFGEGSRLTVL.

The chain is built from TRBV4-2 and TRBJ1-4; 9 bases agree with TRBD1. Unmatched junction bases numbered 7, after V lost 4 bases and J lost 10 bases. There are 14 residues in the CDR3. Per germline, CDR1 LGHNA and CDR2 YNFKEQ. CDR3 sequence reads: CASSPGTGIGKLFF. DNA for the CDR3: TGTGCCAGCAGCCCCGGGACAGGGATCGGAAAACTGTTTTTT.

This clonotype was detected many times. The chain uses TRBV3-1 and TRBJ1-2, with D tentatively TRBD1 (5 bases). This CDR3 is 14 amino acids long. Germline V gene sequence: CDR1 LGHDT, CDR2 YNNKEL (reference sequence). With 0 bases removed from V and 7 bases from J, the gap between germline ends came to 12 bases. In DNA form, the CDR3 reads TGTGCCAGCAGCCAAGACAGGGCCTCTCGTGGCTACACCTTC. It codes for CASSQDRASRGYTF.

The chain links TRBV20-1 to TRBJ2-2; TRBD1 agrees at 9 bases. J was trimmed by 6 bases and V by 3 bases; bases with no gene match: 8. The germline V gene encodes CDR1 DFQATT and CDR2 SNEGSKA (reference sequence). This CDR3 comprises 15 residues. The CDR3: CSARGTGWAAGELFF. The DNA of the CDR3 is TGCAGTGCTAGGGGGACAGGGTGGGCGGCCGGGGAGCTGTTTTTT.

This clonotype occurred a few times. The rearrangement joins TRBV2 to TRBJ1-1, with unresolved D. The V gene's germline CDR1 is SNHLY and CDR2 FYNNEI. Trimming pared 3 bases from V and 1 base from J, leaving 12 bases between. There are 15 residues in the CDR3. The CDR3 loop is CASSDWTPPNTEAFF. The DNA for the CDR3 is TGTGCCAGCAGTGATTGGACTCCGCCGAACACTGAAGCTTTCTTT. Complete variable domain (other parts from reference TRBV2 and TRBJ1-1): EPEVTQTPSHQVTQMGQEVILRCVPISNHLYFYWYRQILGQKVEFLVSFYNNEISEKSEIFDDQFSVERPDGSNFTLKIRSTKLEDSAMYFCASSDWTPPNTEAFFGQGTRLTVV.

In its sample, this clonotype was seen a few times. This sequence joins TRBV6-2 or TRBV6-3 and TRBJ2-1; 9 positions match TRBD2. The CDR3 is 15 residues long. Germline CDR1 MNHEY, CDR2 SVGEGT. Trimming cost V 3 bases and J 7 bases; bases outside gene matches: 7. Written as DNA, the CDR3 is TGTGCCAGCAGTTATTTAGCGGGAGTACCTAATGAGCAGTTCTTC. Its protein is CASSYLAGVPNEQFF.

This clonotype has only a few counts. The V call is TRBV27, the J call TRBJ2-3, with 7 positions matching TRBD2. From germline, CDR1 is MNHEY and CDR2 SMNVEV (reference sequence). V lost 10 bases, J lost 2 bases, and 9 bases stayed unmatched. The CDR3 sequence is 14 residues long. This CDR3 is CAITTSRPTDTQYF. CDR3 DNA: TGTGCCATTACGACTAGCAGACCCACAGATACGCAGTATTTT.

The chain has TRBV6-5 and TRBJ2-1, with D unclear. The germline gives CDR1 MNHEY, CDR2 SVGAGI. The V and J ends lost 0 bases and 0 bases respectively, with 12 bases between them. CDR3 length equals 17 residues. The DNA of the CDR3 is TGTGCCAGCAGTTACTCTCCAGGACCGAGCTCCTACAATGAGCAGTTCTTC. Its translation is CASSYSPGPSSYNEQFF.

The rearrangement uses TRBV5-1 and TRBJ2-7; possibly TRBD2 for D (5 bases). This CDR3 spans 14 amino acids. Germline V gives CDR1 SGHRS, CDR2 YFSETQ. Between the trimmed V and J ends, which lost 0 bases and 2 bases, there was a span of 9 bases. Here the CDR3 reads CASSLVRGTYEQYF. DNA for the CDR3: TGCGCCAGCAGCTTGGTACGAGGGACCTACGAGCAGTACTTC.

The chain recombines TRBV28 with TRBJ2-7; D remains ambiguous. CDR3 size: 12 residues. CDR1 and CDR2 (germline): MDHEN, SYDVKM. The V gene lost 6 bases and the J gene lost 3 bases, with 9 bases spanning the gap. This CDR3 reads CASRPSNYEQYF. In DNA form, the CDR3 reads TGTGCCAGCAGACCCTCCAACTACGAGCAGTACTTC.

The chain links TRBV5-1 to TRBJ1-4, with TRBD1 matching 9 bases. CDR3 length: 15 residues. J lost 5 bases, V lost 3 bases, and 5 bases had no gene match. The V gene's germline CDR1 is SGHRS and CDR2 YFSETQ. The CDR3 spells CASSSPGQGNEKLFF. CDR3 DNA: TGCGCCAGCAGCTCCCCGGGACAGGGCAATGAAAAACTGTTTTTT.

This clonotype has more than one count but fewer than ten. The chain carries TRBV6-5 and TRBJ2-1; D is unresolved. There are 16 residues in the CDR3. The V gene lost 0 bases and the J gene lost 2 bases, with 11 bases spanning the gap. Germline CDR1 reads MNHEY; CDR2 reads SVGAGI. Here the CDR3 DNA reads TGTGCCAGCAGTTACTCGGCCAACGGTGCCTACAATGAGCAGTTCTTC. It translates to CASSYSANGAYNEQFF.

This clonotype has more than one count but fewer than ten. The rearrangement links TRBV29-1 to TRBJ1-2; possibly TRBD1 for D (5 bases). This CDR3 is 11 amino acids long. Germline loops: CDR1 SQVTM, CDR2 ANQGSEA. Trimming stripped 4 bases from V and 8 bases from J, with 11 bases between. The DNA of the CDR3 is TGCAGCGTTGGAGGGGCGGGAGGCTACACCTTC. Translation gives CSVGGAGGYTF.

This clonotype appeared once. The genes are TRBV24-1 and TRBJ2-2; TRBD2 might be the D (5 bases). This CDR3 spans 12 amino acids. CDR1 is KGHDR and CDR2 is SFDVKD in the germline V gene. V was shortened by 6 bases and J by 5 bases, with 6 bases between the two germline ends. CDR3 loop: CATSRRTGELFF. The CDR3 DNA reads as TGTGCCACCAGTCGGAGGACCGGGGAGCTGTTTTTT.

In this sample, this clonotype turned up a few times. V is TRBV19 and J is TRBJ2-1, with D tentatively TRBD1 (5 bases). This CDR3 comprises 16 residues. Deletions cut 1 base from V and 0 bases from J, with 10 bases between. CDR1 and CDR2 (germline): LNHDA, SQIVND (reference sequence). CDR3 in DNA: TGTGCCAGTAGTATAGGGACATACCCCTCCTACAATGAGCAGTTCTTC. As protein: CASSIGTYPSYNEQFF. The full variable domain, with the rest looked up from reference TRBV19 and TRBJ2-1, is DGGITQSPKYLFRKEGQNVTLSCEQNLNHDAMYWYRQDPGQGLRLIYYSQIVNDFQKGDIAEGYSVSREKKESFPLTVTSAQKNPTAFYLCASSIGTYPSYNEQFFGPGTRLTVL.

The chain carries TRBV18 and TRBJ2-1; a weak D match, TRBD1 (5 bases). In germline, CDR1 is KGHSH, CDR2 LQKENI. Trimming removed 3 bases from V and 9 bases from J, with 15 bases in between. This CDR3 has 14 residues. CDR3 protein: CASSPLSDSGEQFF. The CDR3 DNA reads TGTGCCAGCTCACCCCTAAGCGACAGTGGTGAGCAGTTCTTC.